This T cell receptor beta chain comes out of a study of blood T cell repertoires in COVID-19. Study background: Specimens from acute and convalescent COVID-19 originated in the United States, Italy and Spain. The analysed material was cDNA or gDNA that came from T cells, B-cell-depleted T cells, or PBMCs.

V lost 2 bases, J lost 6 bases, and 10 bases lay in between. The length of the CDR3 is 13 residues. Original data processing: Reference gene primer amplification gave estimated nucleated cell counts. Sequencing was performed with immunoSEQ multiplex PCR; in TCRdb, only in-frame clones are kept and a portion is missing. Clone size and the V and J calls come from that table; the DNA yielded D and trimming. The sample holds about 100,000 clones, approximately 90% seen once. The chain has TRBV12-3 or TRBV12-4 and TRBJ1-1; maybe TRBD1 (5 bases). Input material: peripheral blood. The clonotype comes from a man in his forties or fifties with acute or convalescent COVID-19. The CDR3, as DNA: TGTGCCAGCAGTTTACGGGCAGGGCCTGAAGCTTTCTTT. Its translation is CASSLRAGPEAFF.